These T cell receptor beta chains were read from a single sample in a study of blood T cells in healthy people across ages. One entry per CDR3 protein results from TCRdb running MiXCR on the 5' RACE reads. The sample shows about 1.8 million distinct CDR3 sequences, about 50% of them seen only once. The sample was blood. These receptors were taken from a woman in her 40s in good health. CDR3s include the opening cysteine and the closing phenylalanine or tryptophan. A D gene is named only where the DNA matches it firmly. Size is omitted from some rows. Given values are once, few, many or a class for expanded clones.

cdr3_aa cdr3_nt d_call clone_size j_call v_call
CASSHPGGGGPLGYTF TGTGCCAGCAGCCACCCAGGCGGGGGAGGGCCACTAGGCTACACCTTC . few TRBJ1-2 TRBV9
CASSFPRSADTQYF TGTGCCAGCAGTTTCCCTCGGTCGGCAGATACGCAGTATTTT . . TRBJ2-3 TRBV12-3/TRBV12-4
CASSSMTGYGGGETQYF TGTGCCAGCAGTTCCATGACAGGGTACGGGGGAGGAGAGACCCAGTACTTC . . TRBJ2-5 TRBV28
CASSGIGSSYNEQFF TGTGCCAGCAGCGGCATAGGTAGCTCCTACAATGAGCAGTTCTTC . few TRBJ2-1 TRBV6-5
CASSERASYNEQFF TGTGCCAGCAGTGAGAGGGCTAGCTACAATGAGCAGTTCTTC . . TRBJ2-1 TRBV6-2/TRBV6-3
CGTGTGGGGELFF TGTGGAACCGGGACAGGGGGCGGCGGGGAGCTGTTTTTT TRBD1 . TRBJ2-2 TRBV7-9
CAISEEQAGQQFF TGTGCCATCAGTGAGGAGCAGGCTGGGCAGCAGTTCTTC . . TRBJ2-1 TRBV10-3
CAISEGLAKNIQYF TGTGCCATCAGTGAGGGTTTAGCCAAAAACATTCAGTACTTC . . TRBJ2-4 TRBV10-3
CASSLDLDRYQYF TGTGCCAGCAGCTTAGACCTCGACAGGTATCAGTATTTT . . TRBJ2-3 TRBV11-2
CASRSPPFDEQYF TGTGCCAGCCGATCTCCCCCTTTTGACGAGCAGTACTTC . few TRBJ2-7 TRBV27
CATSRDWRLTGTGESNEQFF TGTGCCACCAGCAGAGATTGGAGGCTTACCGGGACAGGGGAATCCAATGAGCAGTTCTTC TRBD1 . TRBJ2-1 TRBV15
CASSQDHGRSTDTQYF TGTGCCAGCAGCCAAGATCACGGGAGAAGCACAGATACGCAGTATTTT . few TRBJ2-3 TRBV4-2
CASSQVHRGNTEAFF TGCGCCAGCAGCCAAGTGCACAGGGGGAACACTGAAGCTTTCTTT TRBD1 . TRBJ1-1 TRBV4-3
CSANPGQAVVGGYTF TGCAGTGCTAACCCGGGACAGGCAGTTGTAGGTGGCTACACCTTC TRBD1 few TRBJ1-2 TRBV20-1
CASSFKGRQYF TGTGCCAGCAGTTTCAAGGGACGGCAGTACTTC . . TRBJ2-7 TRBV6-1
CASSHPGQPTDTQYF TGTGCCAGCAGCCATCCGGGACAGCCGACAGATACGCAGTATTTT TRBD1 few TRBJ2-3 TRBV7-2
CASTWDSFLGYTF TGTGCCAGCACCTGGGACAGCTTTCTAGGCTACACCTTC TRBD1 once TRBJ1-2 TRBV6-1
CASSLVGSAFQETQYF TGCGCCAGCAGCTTGGTAGGCTCGGCCTTCCAAGAGACCCAGTACTTC . . TRBJ2-5 TRBV5-1
CASSQDQGRTYNEQYF TGCGCCAGCAGCCAAGATCAGGGGCGGACCTACAATGAGCAGTACTTC . few TRBJ2-5 TRBV4-3
CASSLGSGGVLAEETQYF TGTGCCAGCAGCTTAGGTTCCGGGGGGGTACTAGCGGAAGAGACCCAGTACTTC TRBD2 . TRBJ2-5 TRBV7-2
CSAGTGYNEQFF TGCAGTGCAGGGACAGGCTACAATGAGCAGTTCTTC TRBD1 many TRBJ2-1 TRBV29-1